This T cell receptor (beta chain) originates from a study of T cells in Graves' hyperthyroidism and ophthalmopathy. Overall study context: Staff took peripheral blood when the initial diagnosis was made, before any treatment began. Overall study findings and caveats: Blood also carried most thyroid clonotypes expanded above 0.001.

This clonotype was counted only a few times. Its antigen is undetermined. Germline CDR1 SGHAT, CDR2 FQNNGV. V lost 1 base and J lost 0, with 13 bases in between. CDR3 length equals 17 residues. RNA transcripts gave rise to amplified TCR beta CDR3 regions. The HTBI set primed first-round TCR CDR3 RT-PCR. TCRdb re-called the multiplex PCR reads with MiXCR, one entry per CDR3 protein. The sample contains some 300,000 distinct CDR3 sequences, roughly a fifth of which appear only once. Sequencing used blood. The V call is TRBV11-2, the J call TRBJ2-1, with D perhaps matching TRBD2 (5 bases). The origin of this receptor is a man over 45 with Graves' ophthalmopathy. CDR3 region: CASSLGGSASSYNEQFF. The DNA for the CDR3 is TGTGCCAGCAGCTTAGGGGGTAGCGCAAGCTCCTACAATGAGCAGTTCTTC.